This T cell receptor (beta chain) appears in the sequencing data of a study of T cell responses to AZD1222 COVID-19 vaccine. The length of the CDR3 is 14 residues. V gave up 5 bases and J gave up 2 bases, with 10 bases separating them. Per the germline V gene, CDR1 is SGHVS and CDR2 is FNYEAQ. Produced via immunoSEQ multiplex PCR; TCRdb's table is partial and in-frame only. The sample shows about 110,000 clones, 70% to 90% of them seen only once. This receptor was identified in an adult in good health. The chain couples TRBV7-6 to TRBJ1-3; no definite D call. The sequences come from peripheral blood, collected on day 0 of MenACWY control vaccination. CDR3 protein: CASSRAAPGNTIYF. The DNA of the CDR3 is TGTGCCAGCAGCCGGGCTGCGCCTGGAAACACCATATATTTT. Together with reference TRBV7-6 and TRBJ1-3, the CDR3 gives the full variable domain: GAGVSQSPRYKVTKRGQDVALRCDPISGHVSLYWYRQALGQGPEFLTYFNYEAQQDKSGLPNDRFSAERPEGSISTLTIQRTEQRDSAMYRCASSRAAPGNTIYFGEGSWLTVV.